These 12 T cell receptor beta chains came from one sample sequenced in a study of monozygotic twins with cystic fibrosis. The assay was immunoSEQ multiplex PCR, and TCRdb's table has in-frame clones only and misses some. The sample contains about 23,000 clones, approximately 89% of which appear only once. Sequencing was done on a sample of blood. These receptors originate from a girl aged 2-10 years with cystic fibrosis.

This rearrangement joins TRBV30 to TRBJ2-1; D uncertain. The CDR3 length is 9 residues. V lost 4 bases, J lost 7 bases, and 2 bases lay in between. The V gene's germline CDR1 is GTSNPN and CDR2 SVGIG (reference sequence). The CDR3 reads CAWTNEQFF. In nucleotides, the CDR3 is TGTGCCTGGACAAATGAGCAGTTCTTC.

J is TRBJ1-5 and V is TRBV25-1; D gene unclear. Looked up from germline, CDR1 is MGHDK and CDR2 is SYGVNS. V was cut by 1 base and J by 4 bases, with 11 bases left in between. This CDR3 comprises 15 residues. CDR3 nucleotide sequence: TGTGCCAGCAGTGAATTCCGGCAGGCAAATCAGCCCCAGCATTTT. This gives the protein CASSEFRQANQPQHF.

The CDR3 region is CASSSSDRPEAFF. CDR3 DNA: TGTGCCAGCAGTTCCTCGGACAGGCCAGAAGCTTTCTTT. This rearrangement joins TRBV28 to TRBJ1-1; TRBD1 agrees at 7 bases. V shed 4 bases and J 8 bases; nucleotides not matched to a gene: 7. CDR3 size: 13 residues. Germline lookup yields CDR1 MDHEN and CDR2 SYDVKM.

The chain has TRBV29-1 and TRBJ1-4; TRBD1 might be the D (5 bases). Deletions cut 7 bases from V and 3 bases from J, with 12 bases between. CDR3 length equals 13 residues. Germline values: CDR1 SQVTM, CDR2 ANQGSEA. CDR3 bases: TGCAGCGCTAAGAGGGGCTCTAATGAAAAACTGTTTTTT. Its protein is CSAKRGSNEKLFF.

The chain joins TRBV6-5 to TRBJ1-2; the D is unclear. Germline V gene lookup returns CDR1 MNHEY and CDR2 SVGAGI. The CDR3 is 13 residues long. Between the trimmed V and J ends, which lost 10 bases and 3 bases, there was a span of 15 bases. Written as DNA, the CDR3 is TGTGCCACCAGGACGCCTCCCTACTATGGCTACACCTTC. It translates to CATRTPPYYGYTF.

The chain carries TRBV28 and TRBJ1-1, with 7 bases aligning to TRBD1. The CDR3 is 13 amino acids. Trimming at V came to 10 bases and at J to 0 bases, leaving 5 bases not matched to a gene. Germline CDR1 MDHEN, CDR2 SYDVKM. In nucleotides, the CDR3 is TGTGCCACGCTACAGGGGATGAACACTGAAGCTTTCTTT. Translating it yields CATLQGMNTEAFF.

This clone was detected a few times. The chain carries TRBV2 and TRBJ2-3; D is perhaps TRBD2 (6 bases). This CDR3 is built from 15 residues. Germline V gene data show CDR1 as SNHLY and CDR2 as FYNNEI. The V end lost 4 bases, the J end lost 2 bases, and 13 bases lay between the germline ends. CDR3 sequence (DNA): TGTGCCAGCAGTGGATTCGGGGGTCACACAGATACGCAGTATTTT. It encodes CASSGFGGHTDTQYF.

The rearrangement links TRBV2 to TRBJ2-5; 11 bases align to TRBD2. Germline V CDR1 and CDR2: SNHLY, FYNNEI. The CDR3 is 16 residues long. J was trimmed by 4 bases and V by 7 bases; bases with no gene match: 11. CDR3 nucleotide sequence: TGTGCCAGCAATAAACTAGCGGGGGTTGGCCTAGAGACCCAGTACTTC. As protein: CASNKLAGVGLETQYF.

The chain couples TRBV6-5 to TRBJ1-1; D is unclear. Germline V CDR1 and CDR2: MNHEY, SVGAGI. Between the trimmed V and J ends, which lost 4 bases and 1 base, there was a span of 4 bases. The CDR3 is made up of 12 amino acids. CDR3 in amino acids: CASSSGNTEAFF. CDR3 nucleotides: TGTGCCAGCAGTTCGGGGAACACTGAAGCTTTCTTT.

The chain is built from TRBV9 and TRBJ2-2; D is unclear. The CDR3 runs to 16 residues. Germline V gene lookup returns CDR1 SGDLS and CDR2 YYNGEE. Deletions cut 0 bases from V and 4 bases from J, with 13 bases between. This chain's CDR3 is CASSVGSRPPTGELFF. In nucleotides, the CDR3 is TGTGCCAGCAGCGTAGGATCTAGGCCGCCCACCGGGGAGCTGTTTTTT.

V usage is TRBV2 and J usage is TRBJ2-1; 8 bases align to TRBD1. Germline trimming cut 10 bases from V and 3 bases from J; bases unmatched to any gene: 14. CDR3 length: 16 amino acids. The germline gives CDR1 SNHLY, CDR2 FYNNEI. The CDR3 coding sequence is TGTGCCATCTTATCCGCCGGGACAGGCCACTACAATGAGCAGTTCTTC. This gives the protein CAILSAGTGHYNEQFF.

The sample holds one count of this clone. V gene TRBV25-1 combines with J gene TRBJ2-7, with 9 bases matching TRBD1. Germline CDR1 and CDR2: MGHDK and SYGVNS. With V trimmed by 4 bases and J by 5 bases, 6 bases remained unmatched. The CDR3 is 14 amino acids. The CDR3 reads CASSVPGQGDEQYF. The CDR3 bases are TGTGCCAGCAGTGTCCCGGGACAGGGCGACGAGCAGTACTTC.